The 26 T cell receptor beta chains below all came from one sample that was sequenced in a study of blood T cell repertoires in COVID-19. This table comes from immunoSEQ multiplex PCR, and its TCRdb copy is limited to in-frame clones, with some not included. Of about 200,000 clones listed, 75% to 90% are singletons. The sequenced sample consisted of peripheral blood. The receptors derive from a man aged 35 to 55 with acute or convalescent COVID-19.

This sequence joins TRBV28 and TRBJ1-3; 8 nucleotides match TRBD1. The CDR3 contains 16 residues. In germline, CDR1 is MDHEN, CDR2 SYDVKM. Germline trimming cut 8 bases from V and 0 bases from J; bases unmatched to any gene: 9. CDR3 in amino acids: CASGSIQGASGNTIYF. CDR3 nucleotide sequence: TGTGCCAGCGGATCAATTCAGGGGGCCTCTGGAAACACCATATATTTT.

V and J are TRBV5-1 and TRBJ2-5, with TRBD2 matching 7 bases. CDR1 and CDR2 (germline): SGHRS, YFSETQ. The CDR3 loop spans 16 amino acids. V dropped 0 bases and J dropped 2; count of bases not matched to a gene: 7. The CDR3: CASSLALVGGQETQYF. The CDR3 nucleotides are TGCGCCAGCAGCTTGGCCCTAGTGGGGGGGCAAGAGACCCAGTACTTC.

The CDR3 sequence is CASSPRTSGSRWGETQYF. The CDR3, as DNA: TGTGCCAGCAGCCCACGGACTAGCGGGAGTCGGTGGGGGGAGACCCAGTACTTC. This chain joins TRBV9 and TRBJ2-5; 13 bases line up with TRBD2. Germline V gene data show CDR1 as SGDLS and CDR2 as YYNGEE. The CDR3 has 18 amino acids. J gave up 5 bases and V 4 bases, and 14 bases lay outside the gene matches.

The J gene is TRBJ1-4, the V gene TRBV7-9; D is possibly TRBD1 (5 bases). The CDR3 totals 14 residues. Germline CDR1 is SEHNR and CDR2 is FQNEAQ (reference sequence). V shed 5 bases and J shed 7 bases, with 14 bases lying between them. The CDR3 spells CASSPGVGVEKLFF. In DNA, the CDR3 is TGTGCCAGCAGCCCGGGGGTCGGGGTTGAAAAACTGTTTTTT.

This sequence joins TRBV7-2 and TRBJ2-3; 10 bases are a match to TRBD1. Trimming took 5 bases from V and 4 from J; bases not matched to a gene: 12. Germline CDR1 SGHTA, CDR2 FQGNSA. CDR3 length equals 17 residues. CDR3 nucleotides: TGTGCCAGCAGCATACAAACCGGGACAGGGGTTGCAGATACGCAGTATTTT. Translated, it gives CASSIQTGTGVADTQYF.

Written as DNA, the CDR3 is TGTGCCAGCAGCTCCCCTAACGTCGATGAGCAGTTCTTC. Residues: CASSSPNVDEQFF. The V and J genes are TRBV7-6 and TRBJ2-1; no firm D call. The CDR3 contains 13 residues. V lost 4 bases, J lost 8 bases, and 12 bases lay in between. Germline assignment: CDR1 SGHVS and CDR2 FNYEAQ.

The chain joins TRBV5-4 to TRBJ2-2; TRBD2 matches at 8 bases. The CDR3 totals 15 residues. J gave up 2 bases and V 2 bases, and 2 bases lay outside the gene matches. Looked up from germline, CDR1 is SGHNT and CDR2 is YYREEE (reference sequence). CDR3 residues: CASSLAGANTGELFF. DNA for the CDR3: TGTGCCAGCAGCTTAGCGGGAGCTAACACCGGGGAGCTGTTTTTT.

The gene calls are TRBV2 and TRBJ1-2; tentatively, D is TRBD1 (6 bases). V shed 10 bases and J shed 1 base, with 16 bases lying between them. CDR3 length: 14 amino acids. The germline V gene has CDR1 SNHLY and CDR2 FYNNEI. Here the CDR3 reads CAKQQGTINYGYTF. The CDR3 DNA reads TGTGCCAAACAACAGGGTACCATTAACTATGGCTACACCTTC.

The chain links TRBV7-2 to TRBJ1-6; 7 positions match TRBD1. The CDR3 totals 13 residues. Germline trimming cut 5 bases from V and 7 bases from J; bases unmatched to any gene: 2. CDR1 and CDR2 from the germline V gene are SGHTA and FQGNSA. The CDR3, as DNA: TGTGCCAGCAGCGCACAGGGGAATTCACCCCTCCACTTT. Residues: CASSAQGNSPLHF.

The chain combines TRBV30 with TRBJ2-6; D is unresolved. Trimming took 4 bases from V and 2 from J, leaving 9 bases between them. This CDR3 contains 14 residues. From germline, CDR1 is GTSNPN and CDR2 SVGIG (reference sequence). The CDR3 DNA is TGTGCCTGGACCACTACACCTGGGGCCAACGTCCTGACTTTC. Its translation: CAWTTTPGANVLTF. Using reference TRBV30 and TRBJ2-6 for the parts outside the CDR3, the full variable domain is SQTIHQWPATLVQPVGSPLSLECTVEGTSNPNLYWYRQAAGRGLQLLFYSVGIGQISSEVPQNLSASRPQDRQFILSSKKLLLSDSGFYLCAWTTTPGANVLTFGAGSRLTVL.

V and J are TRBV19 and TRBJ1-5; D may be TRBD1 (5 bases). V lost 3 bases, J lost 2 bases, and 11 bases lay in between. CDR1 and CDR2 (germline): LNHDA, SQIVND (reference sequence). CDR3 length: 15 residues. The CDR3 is CASSMGLGGNQPQHF. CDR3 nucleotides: TGTGCCAGTAGTATGGGCTTAGGGGGCAATCAGCCCCAGCATTTT.

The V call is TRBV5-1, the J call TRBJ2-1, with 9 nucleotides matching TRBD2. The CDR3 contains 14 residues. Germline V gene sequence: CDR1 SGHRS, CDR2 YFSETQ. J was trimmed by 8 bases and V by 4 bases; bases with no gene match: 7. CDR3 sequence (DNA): TGCGCCAGCAGCCGAGAGGGGACTAGCCATGAGCAGTTCTTC. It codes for CASSREGTSHEQFF.

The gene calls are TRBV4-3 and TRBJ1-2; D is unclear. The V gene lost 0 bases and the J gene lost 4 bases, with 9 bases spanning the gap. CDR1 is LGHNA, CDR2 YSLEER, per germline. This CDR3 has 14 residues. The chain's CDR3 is CASSQDGAGYGYTF. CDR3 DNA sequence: TGCGCCAGCAGCCAAGATGGCGCGGGCTATGGCTACACCTTC.

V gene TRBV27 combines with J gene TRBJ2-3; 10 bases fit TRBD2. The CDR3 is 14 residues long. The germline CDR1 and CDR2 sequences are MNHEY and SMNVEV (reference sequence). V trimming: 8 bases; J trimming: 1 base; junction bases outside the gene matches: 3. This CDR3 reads CASRTSGGTDTQYF. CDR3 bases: TGTGCCAGCCGGACTAGCGGTGGCACAGATACGCAGTATTTT.

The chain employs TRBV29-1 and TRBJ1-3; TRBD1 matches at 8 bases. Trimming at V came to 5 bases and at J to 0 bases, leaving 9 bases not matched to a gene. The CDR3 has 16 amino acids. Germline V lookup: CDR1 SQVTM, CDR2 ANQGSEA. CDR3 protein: CSVHVGQASSGNTIYF. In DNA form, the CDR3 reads TGCAGCGTTCATGTGGGACAGGCGTCCTCTGGAAACACCATATATTTT.

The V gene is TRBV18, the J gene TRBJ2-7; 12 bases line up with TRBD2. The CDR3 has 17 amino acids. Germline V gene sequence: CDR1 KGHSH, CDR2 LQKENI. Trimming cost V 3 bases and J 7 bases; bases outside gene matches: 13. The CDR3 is CASSPRLAGEFFGEQYF. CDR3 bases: TGTGCCAGCTCACCCCGACTAGCGGGAGAGTTTTTCGGAGAGCAGTACTTC.

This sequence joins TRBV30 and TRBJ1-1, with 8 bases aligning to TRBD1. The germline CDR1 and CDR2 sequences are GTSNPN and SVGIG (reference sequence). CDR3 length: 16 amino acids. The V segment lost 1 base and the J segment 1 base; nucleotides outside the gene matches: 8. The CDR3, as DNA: TGTGCCTGGAGTGGCCCCAGGACAGGGTGGAACACTGAAGCTTTCTTT. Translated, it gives CAWSGPRTGWNTEAFF.

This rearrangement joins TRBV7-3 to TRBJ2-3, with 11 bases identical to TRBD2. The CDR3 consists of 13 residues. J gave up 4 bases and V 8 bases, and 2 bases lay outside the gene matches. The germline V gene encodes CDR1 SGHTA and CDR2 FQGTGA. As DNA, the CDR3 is TGTGCCAGCTCTAGCGGGAGGCCAGATACGCAGTATTTT. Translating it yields CASSSGRPDTQYF.

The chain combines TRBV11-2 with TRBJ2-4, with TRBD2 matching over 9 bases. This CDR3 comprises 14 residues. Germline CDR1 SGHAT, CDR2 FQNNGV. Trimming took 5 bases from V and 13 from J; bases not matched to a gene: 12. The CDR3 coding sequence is TGTGCCAGCAGCGTAGGGGTGGGCCTAGCGGGACAGTACTTC. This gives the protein CASSVGVGLAGQYF.

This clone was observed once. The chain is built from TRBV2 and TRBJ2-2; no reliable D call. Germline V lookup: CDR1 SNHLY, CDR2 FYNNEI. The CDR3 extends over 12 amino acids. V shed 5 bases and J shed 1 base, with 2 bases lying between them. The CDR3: CASSLNTGELFF. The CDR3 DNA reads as TGTGCCAGCAGTCTGAACACCGGGGAGCTGTTTTTT.

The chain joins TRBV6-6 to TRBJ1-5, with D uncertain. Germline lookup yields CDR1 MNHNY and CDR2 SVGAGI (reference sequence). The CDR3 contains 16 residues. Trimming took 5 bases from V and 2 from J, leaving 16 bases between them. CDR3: CASSIRGGRRNQPQHF. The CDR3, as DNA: TGTGCCAGCAGTATCCGTGGAGGGCGACGCAATCAGCCCCAGCATTTT.

The CDR3 sequence: CASSPPAGARNEAFF. DNA for the CDR3: TGTGCCAGCAGTCCCCCGGCGGGGGCGCGGAATGAAGCTTTCTTT. The V and J genes are TRBV28 and TRBJ1-1; TRBD1 is a possible D gene (6 bases). The CDR3 has 15 residues. The V and J ends lost 5 bases and 7 bases respectively, with 20 bases between them. From germline, CDR1 is MDHEN and CDR2 SYDVKM.

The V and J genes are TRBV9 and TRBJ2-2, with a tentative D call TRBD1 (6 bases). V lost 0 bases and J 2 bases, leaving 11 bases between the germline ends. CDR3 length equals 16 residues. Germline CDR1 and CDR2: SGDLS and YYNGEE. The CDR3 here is CASSVGQGINTGELFF. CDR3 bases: TGTGCCAGCAGCGTAGGGCAGGGGATCAACACCGGGGAGCTGTTTTTT.

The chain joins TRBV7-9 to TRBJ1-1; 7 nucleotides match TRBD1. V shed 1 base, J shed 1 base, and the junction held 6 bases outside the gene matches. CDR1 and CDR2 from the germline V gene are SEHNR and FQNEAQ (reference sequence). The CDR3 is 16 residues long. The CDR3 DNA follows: TGTGCCAGCAGCTTAGTAGGAGGGGGCGCGAACACTGAAGCTTTCTTT. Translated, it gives CASSLVGGGANTEAFF.

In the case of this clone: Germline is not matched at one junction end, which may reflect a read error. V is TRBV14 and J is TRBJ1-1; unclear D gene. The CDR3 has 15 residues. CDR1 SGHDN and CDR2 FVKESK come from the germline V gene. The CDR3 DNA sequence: TGTGCCAGCAGCCCTCTCGGACGGCGAGTCGGCTTGGGAGTCTTT. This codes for CASSPLGRRVGLGVF.

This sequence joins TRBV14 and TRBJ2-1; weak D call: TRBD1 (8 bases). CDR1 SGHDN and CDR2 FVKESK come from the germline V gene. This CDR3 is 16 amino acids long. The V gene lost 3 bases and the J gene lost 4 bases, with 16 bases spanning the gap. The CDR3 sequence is CASSQTAGQAYNEQFF. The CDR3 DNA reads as TGTGCCAGCAGCCAGACAGCGGGACAGGCATACAATGAGCAGTTCTTC.